This record covers a single T cell receptor beta chain. Primers for the PCR totalled 60 Vbeta and 13 Jbeta. Produced via immunoSEQ multiplex PCR; TCRdb's table is partial and in-frame only. The sample lists 130,000 or so clones; around four fifths were seen once. This record belongs to a study of cytomegalovirus exposure and HLA in healthy donors. The CDR3 covers 13 residues. Looked up from germline, CDR1 is LNHDA and CDR2 is SQIVND (reference sequence). Sequences were obtained from PBMCs. This TCR was sampled from a middle-aged man in good health and CMV-seronegative. This chain uses TRBV19 with TRBJ1-5, with 7 nucleotides matching TRBD1. DNA for the CDR3: TGTGCTGCAAGACAGGGAAGCAATCAGCCCCAGCATTTT. It codes for CAARQGSNQPQHF.